This record looks at one TCR beta chain sequence and its context. The Seattle site enrolled patients during active infection and followed them longitudinally. Original data processing: Reference gene primer amplification gave nucleated cell count estimates. Assay used: immunoSEQ multiplex PCR; TCRdb lists only in-frame clones, some missing. Clonal size and the V and J genes are those of that table, whereas D and trimming came from the DNA. This table has almost 400,000 clones, around 87% appearing once. These data belong to a study of blood T cell repertoires in COVID-19. Study context: Some COVID-19 samples were acute and others convalescent; all came from the United States, Italy and Spain. Nucleic acid was either cDNA or gDNA, and it came from T cells, B-cell-depleted T cells, or PBMCs.

The CDR3 totals 14 residues. V was clipped by 6 bases and J by 8 bases; unmatched bases: 6. Germline assignment: CDR1 SNHLY and CDR2 FYNNEI. Sequenced: peripheral blood. This receptor was obtained from a woman aged 60-75 years with COVID-19, enrolled during active disease. This chain connects TRBV2 to TRBJ1-6; 8 positions agree with TRBD1. The CDR3 DNA reads TGTGCCAGCAGATTGGACAGGGCGGATTCACCCCTCCACTTT. It yields the protein CASRLDRADSPLHF.